The present TCR beta chain was sequenced within a study of early T cells in non-severe SARS-CoV-2 infection. Study at large: The input, bulk RNA from unsorted whole blood, was sequenced, and chains were unpaired.

Study outcomes and limitations: Database matching using VDJdb favored anti-spike CD8 responses, with private and CD4 specificities left missing.

This clonotype was seen more than once but under ten times. Its specificity is unknown. Unique molecular identifiers were added to individual cDNA molecules. TCRdb processed the 5' RACE reads anew with MiXCR; each CDR3 protein has one entry. The sample has some 50,000 distinct CDR3 sequences, approximately 5.9% seen once. The V end lost 5 bases, the J end lost 4 bases, and 8 bases lay between the germline ends. Germline-derived CDR1 and CDR2 are SGHTA and FQGTGA. The CDR3 totals 13 residues. The clonotype comes from an adult who was a healthcare worker with PCR-confirmed SARS-CoV-2 infection or an uninfected control (not recorded which). The genes are TRBV7-3 and TRBJ2-2; TRBD1 is a possible D gene (6 bases). The sample in question was whole blood, obtained at baseline. This chain's CDR3 is CASSGQLTGELFF. The CDR3 coding sequence is TGTGCCAGCAGCGGACAGCTCACCGGGGAGCTGTTTTTT.